Following are 32 T cell receptor beta chains from one sample sequenced in a study of blood T cell repertoires in COVID-19. Here immunoSEQ multiplex PCR was the method, and the copy in TCRdb shows in-frame clones only, minus some. The table lists about 3,200 clones, roughly nine tenths of them singletons. Sequencing input: peripheral blood. These receptors were taken from a human donor with active COVID-19. The donor label of this sample is uncertain.

DNA for the CDR3: TGTGCCAGCAGTGAAGGGCAGGGCACTGAAGCTTTCTTT. Translation: CASSEGQGTEAFF. The genes are TRBV6-1 and TRBJ1-1, with TRBD1 as a possible D gene (5 bases). There are 13 residues in the CDR3. Germline lookup yields CDR1 MNHNS and CDR2 SASEGT. Trimming removed 1 base at V and 4 bases at J, with 7 bases between.

This chain uses TRBV7-6 with TRBJ2-1; 7 bases map to TRBD2. Germline CDR1 SGHVS, CDR2 FNYEAQ. V lost 1 base, J lost 3 bases, and 3 bases stayed unmatched. This CDR3 region has 15 residues. CDR3 region: CASSLGGGGYNEQFF. The CDR3 bases are TGTGCCAGCAGCTTAGGCGGGGGAGGCTACAATGAGCAGTTCTTC.

The J gene is TRBJ2-2, the V gene TRBV25-1; D gene uncertain. The germline gives CDR1 MGHDK, CDR2 SYGVNS. The CDR3 runs 15 residues. The V and J ends lost 4 bases and 0 bases respectively, with 9 bases between them. CDR3 in amino acids: CASSAHSSNTGELFF. The CDR3 DNA reads TGTGCCAGCAGTGCCCACTCGTCGAACACCGGGGAGCTGTTTTTT. The whole variable domain, filled in from reference TRBV25-1 and TRBJ2-2, reads EADIYQTPRYLVIGTGKKITLECSQTMGHDKMYWYQQDPGMELHLIHYSYGVNSTEKGDLSSESTVSRIRTEHFPLTLESARPSHTSQYLCASSAHSSNTGELFFGEGSRLTVL.

V is TRBV4-2 and J is TRBJ2-1; TRBD2 agrees at 10 bases. The CDR3 contains 17 residues. From germline, CDR1 is LGHNA and CDR2 YNFKEQ. V lost 4 bases to trimming and J lost 7 bases; unmatched junction nucleotides: 13. CDR3 DNA sequence: TGTGCCAGCAGCCTAAGGGTAGCGGGGGGTCAGGCTAATGAGCAGTTCTTC. It specifies CASSLRVAGGQANEQFF.

This clone was counted a single time. The gene calls are TRBV30 and TRBJ2-7; 8 bases match TRBD2. Germline trimming cut 0 bases from V and 3 bases from J; bases unmatched to any gene: 7. In germline, CDR1 is GTSNPN, CDR2 SVGIG (reference sequence). This CDR3 has 15 residues. The CDR3 here is CAWSVDGGAVYEQYF. The CDR3 DNA is TGTGCCTGGAGTGTAGACGGGGGGGCGGTCTACGAGCAGTACTTC.

The rearrangement uses TRBV6-5 and TRBJ2-1, with TRBD2 identical over 9 bases. The V gene's germline CDR1 is MNHEY and CDR2 SVGAGI. V was pared by 3 bases and J by 3 bases, with 6 bases of the junction left unmatched. There are 16 residues in the CDR3. CDR3 region: CASSYSGLAYYNEQFF. The CDR3 DNA sequence: TGTGCCAGCAGTTATTCCGGACTAGCGTACTACAATGAGCAGTTCTTC.

V usage is TRBV2 and J usage is TRBJ2-3; D gene uncertain. Germline CDR1 SNHLY, CDR2 FYNNEI. The CDR3 has 14 amino acids. The V end lost 7 bases, the J end lost 0 bases, and 11 bases lay between the germline ends. In nucleotides, the CDR3 is TGTGCCAGCATCGCGCGAACTAGCACAGATACGCAGTATTTT. It yields the protein CASIARTSTDTQYF.

The V gene is TRBV28, the J gene TRBJ2-3, with 8 bases identical to TRBD2. V gave up 6 bases and J gave up 0 bases; unmatched junction bases: 8. There are 16 residues in the CDR3. Per the germline V gene, CDR1 is MDHEN and CDR2 is SYDVKM. Here the CDR3 reads CASSPSGGASTDTQYF. The CDR3 DNA reads as TGTGCCAGCAGCCCGTCCGGGGGGGCTAGCACAGATACGCAGTATTTT.

The count of this clone is one. The genes are TRBV7-6 and TRBJ2-1; 10 bases fit TRBD1. Germline V lookup: CDR1 SGHVS, CDR2 FNYEAQ. The CDR3 loop spans 18 amino acids. J gave up 0 bases and V 4 bases, and 9 bases lay outside the gene matches. The CDR3 is CASSYRTGGTVSYNEQFF. For the CDR3, the DNA is TGTGCCAGCAGCTACCGGACAGGGGGGACAGTCTCCTACAATGAGCAGTTCTTC.

The V and J genes are TRBV23-1 and TRBJ2-7; TRBD1 is a possible D gene (6 bases). TRBV23-1 belongs to the ORF category, with a function that is uncertain. The CDR3 runs to 13 residues. Deletions cut 0 bases from V and 3 bases from J, with 6 bases between. The CDR3 reads CASSQSGGYEQYV. The CDR3 bases are TGCGCCAGCAGTCAATCAGGGGGCTACGAGCAGTACGTC.

This clone appeared once. The junction differs from germline at one of its ends, possibly a read error. The chain couples TRBV28 to TRBJ1-5; D not certain. This CDR3 region has 14 residues. Germline assignment: CDR1 MDHEN and CDR2 SYDVKM. Written as DNA, the CDR3 is TGTGGCAGCTGGAGCGGAGGTAGCAATCAGCCCCAGCATTTT. Translated: CGSWSGGSNQPQHF.

The chain has TRBV4-2 and TRBJ1-2; 7 bases are a match to TRBD1. The CDR3 runs to 14 residues. Germline-derived CDR1 and CDR2 are LGHNA and YNFKEQ. Trimming took 0 bases from V and 2 from J; bases not matched to a gene: 0. The CDR3 DNA reads as TGTGCCAGCAGCCAAGACAGGGGGAACTATGGCTACACCTTC. Protein sequence: CASSQDRGNYGYTF.

This rearrangement joins TRBV6-5 to TRBJ1-4, with D possibly TRBD1 on 5 matching bases. V gave up 0 bases and J gave up 5 bases, with 7 bases separating them. CDR1 is MNHEY and CDR2 is SVGAGI in the germline V gene. The length of the CDR3 is 14 residues. CDR3 protein: CASSYSYRNEKLFF. In nucleotides, the CDR3 is TGTGCCAGCAGTTACTCTTACAGGAATGAAAAACTGTTTTTT.

The chain uses TRBV5-1 and TRBJ2-3; a weak D match, TRBD1 (6 bases). This CDR3 has 17 residues. Trimming cost V 5 bases and J 1 base, with 20 bases left between them. Per germline, CDR1 SGHRS and CDR2 YFSETQ. CDR3 amino acids: CASRLRPGASGTDTQYF. CDR3 nucleotides: TGCGCCAGCAGACTTCGTCCAGGGGCTTCGGGCACAGATACGCAGTATTTT.

V is TRBV10-3 and J is TRBJ1-1, with 7 nucleotides matching TRBD1. Germline V gives CDR1 ENHRY, CDR2 SYGVKD. V shed 4 bases and J 0 bases; nucleotides not matched to a gene: 5. This CDR3 comprises 15 residues. CDR3 in amino acids: CAISARGSLNTEAFF. CDR3 DNA sequence: TGTGCCATCAGTGCCAGGGGGTCCTTGAACACTGAAGCTTTCTTT.

This chain links TRBV5-4 with TRBJ2-1; the match to TRBD2 covers 8 bases. J lost 4 bases, V lost 4 bases, and 4 bases had no gene match. The CDR3 runs 14 residues. CDR1 SGHNT and CDR2 YYREEE come from the germline V gene (reference sequence). The CDR3: CASSPSGRYNEQFF. The CDR3 coding sequence is TGTGCCAGCAGCCCTAGCGGGCGTTACAATGAGCAGTTCTTC. Looking up the rest from reference TRBV5-4 and TRBJ2-1 gives the full variable domain: ETGVTQSPTHLIKTRGQQVTLRCSSQSGHNTVSWYQQALGQGPQFIFQYYREEENGRGNFPPRFSGLQFPNYSSELNVNALELDDSALYLCASSPSGRYNEQFFGPGTRLTVL.

The chain joins TRBV3-1 (or the pseudogene TRBV3-2) to TRBJ2-6; 13 bases match TRBD2. The V segment lost 1 base and the J segment 3 bases; nucleotides outside the gene matches: 0. The CDR3 is 17 amino acids. Germline values: CDR1 LGHDT, CDR2 YNNKEL (reference sequence). The CDR3 protein is CASSQGTSGGGANVLTF. The CDR3 bases are TGTGCCAGCAGCCAAGGGACTAGCGGGGGTGGGGCCAACGTCCTGACTTTC.

This chain connects TRBV7-9 to TRBJ2-1; no firm D call. Per the germline V gene, CDR1 is SEHNR and CDR2 is FQNEAQ (reference sequence). The CDR3 length is 11 residues. The V and J ends lost 5 bases and 9 bases respectively, with 8 bases between them. CDR3 loop: CASSPISEQFF. CDR3 nucleotide sequence: TGTGCCAGCAGCCCTATTAGTGAGCAGTTCTTC.

This chain joins TRBV6-2 or TRBV6-3 and TRBJ2-7, with 7 bases aligning to TRBD2. Trimming at V came to 6 bases and at J to 2 bases, leaving 4 bases not matched to a gene. The CDR3 has 13 residues. Germline V gene data show CDR1 as MNHEY and CDR2 as SVGEGT. As DNA, the CDR3 is TGTGCCAGCAGCCCCGGGACTACCTACGAGCAGTACGTC. It translates to CASSPGTTYEQYV.

This clone is categorized as hyperexpanded. The rearrangement uses TRBV7-9 and TRBJ1-5; D is unresolved. The CDR3 contains 14 residues. Trimming shortened V by 3 bases and J by 2 bases, and 8 bases separated the two germline ends. Germline loops: CDR1 SEHNR, CDR2 FQNEAQ (reference sequence). Here the CDR3 DNA reads TGTGCCAGCAGCTTTTGGCGGGGCAATCAGCCCCAGCATTTT. Translation: CASSFWRGNQPQHF.

The chain couples TRBV2 to TRBJ2-2; 8 nucleotides agree with TRBD2. The germline CDR1 and CDR2 sequences are SNHLY and FYNNEI. V trimming: 4 bases; J trimming: 0 bases; junction bases outside the gene matches: 7. This CDR3 has 17 amino acids. CDR3 loop: CASSGGLVAANTGELFF. For the CDR3, the DNA is TGTGCCAGCAGTGGGGGACTAGTAGCGGCGAACACCGGGGAGCTGTTTTTT. Full variable domain (missing parts from reference TRBV2 and TRBJ2-2): EPEVTQTPSHQVTQMGQEVILRCVPISNHLYFYWYRQILGQKVEFLVSFYNNEISEKSEIFDDQFSVERPDGSNFTLKIRSTKLEDSAMYFCASSGGLVAANTGELFFGEGSRLTVL.

This chain connects TRBV15 to TRBJ1-2, with D unresolved. V lost 0 bases, J lost 2 bases, and 4 bases lay in between. There are 13 residues in the CDR3. Looked up from germline, CDR1 is LNHNV and CDR2 is YYDKDF (reference sequence). The DNA for the CDR3 is TGTGCCACCAGCAGAGATATAAACTATGGCTACACCTTC. This sequence encodes CATSRDINYGYTF.

The chain employs TRBV18 and TRBJ1-1; possible D gene TRBD1, 5 bases. Trimming took off 4 bases at V and 5 bases at J, with 14 bases between the two ends. Germline V gene sequence: CDR1 KGHSH, CDR2 LQKENI. CDR3 size: 14 residues. CDR3: CASSREAGGTEAFF. Written as DNA, the CDR3 is TGTGCCAGCTCACGGGAGGCGGGGGGTACTGAAGCTTTCTTT.

The rearrangement links TRBV7-3 to TRBJ2-2, with D maybe TRBD1 (5 bases). There are 13 residues in the CDR3. V was shortened by 5 bases and J by 6 bases, with 10 bases between the two germline ends. The V gene's germline CDR1 is SGHTA and CDR2 FQGTGA. The CDR3 coding sequence is TGTGCCAGCAGCCTGGGGCCTGCCGGGGAGCTGTTTTTT. Translated: CASSLGPAGELFF.

The chain couples TRBV5-4 to TRBJ2-7; 8 nucleotides line up with TRBD1. This CDR3 is built from 14 residues. Per germline, CDR1 SGHNT and CDR2 YYREEE (reference sequence). The CDR3 DNA reads TGTGCCAGCAGCCCTCAGGGGGCCTCCCACGAGCAGTACGTC. Residues: CASSPQGASHEQYV.

On this clone itself: The germline gene is not matched at one end of the junction; a read error may be the cause. The genes are TRBV7-7 and TRBJ2-1, with D tentatively TRBD2 (6 bases). Germline CDR1 SSHAT, CDR2 FNYEAQ (reference sequence). The CDR3 loop spans 15 amino acids. The CDR3 reads CASSSGLSSYNEQFF. Written as DNA, the CDR3 is TGTGCTAGCAGCTCGGGACTGAGCTCCTACAATGAGCAGTTCTTC.

The chain employs TRBV14 and TRBJ2-1; 9 bases align to TRBD1. V lost 4 bases and J lost 8; bases outside the gene matches: 6. Germline CDR1 SGHDN, CDR2 FVKESK. The CDR3 is 14 residues long. CDR3 coding DNA: TGTGCCAGCAGCCGAGATTGGGACAGGGATGAGCAGTTCTTC. This sequence encodes CASSRDWDRDEQFF.

The chain has TRBV6-4 and TRBJ2-1; 11 bases line up with TRBD2. J lost 5 bases, V lost 0 bases, and 0 bases had no gene match. This CDR3 region has 15 residues. Germline V CDR1 and CDR2: MRHNA, SNTAGT. This CDR3 is CASSDSTSGNNEQFF. The CDR3 DNA follows: TGTGCCAGCAGTGACTCGACTAGCGGGAACAATGAGCAGTTCTTC.

This rearrangement joins TRBV19 to TRBJ1-1; D gene uncertain. V was clipped by 7 bases and J by 11 bases, with 14 bases between them. The CDR3 spans 11 residues. CDR1 is LNHDA, CDR2 SQIVND, per germline (reference sequence). The CDR3 protein is CASTPGPQAFF. As DNA, the CDR3 is TGTGCCAGTACCCCAGGCCCCCAGGCTTTCTTT.

This rearrangement joins TRBV6-1 to TRBJ2-7, with TRBD1 identical over 8 bases. With 2 bases clipped from V and 6 bases from J, the junction kept 6 bases outside the gene matches. CDR3 length equals 14 residues. CDR1 is MNHNS and CDR2 is SASEGT in the germline V gene. The CDR3 coding sequence is TGTGCCAGCAGTGAACGGAGACAGGGGCGCGAGCAGTACGTC. The encoded protein is CASSERRQGREQYV.

The CDR3, as DNA: TGTGCCAGCAGCTTAGGGGCCGGAGATACGCAGTATTTT. Translation gives CASSLGAGDTQYF. The V and J genes are TRBV11-3 and TRBJ2-3; D ambiguous. Germline CDR1 and CDR2: SGHNT and YENEEA. V lost 1 base and J 5 bases, leaving 7 bases between the germline ends. The CDR3 is 13 residues long.

V usage is TRBV19 and J usage is TRBJ1-2, with TRBD1 matching over 11 bases. V lost 8 bases and J lost 7; bases outside the gene matches: 9. CDR3 length equals 14 residues. Germline loops: CDR1 LNHDA, CDR2 SQIVND (reference sequence). Here the CDR3 DNA reads TGTGCCAGTTGTCGGGGACAGGGGGTTTCTGGCTACACCTTC. Translating gives CASCRGQGVSGYTF.